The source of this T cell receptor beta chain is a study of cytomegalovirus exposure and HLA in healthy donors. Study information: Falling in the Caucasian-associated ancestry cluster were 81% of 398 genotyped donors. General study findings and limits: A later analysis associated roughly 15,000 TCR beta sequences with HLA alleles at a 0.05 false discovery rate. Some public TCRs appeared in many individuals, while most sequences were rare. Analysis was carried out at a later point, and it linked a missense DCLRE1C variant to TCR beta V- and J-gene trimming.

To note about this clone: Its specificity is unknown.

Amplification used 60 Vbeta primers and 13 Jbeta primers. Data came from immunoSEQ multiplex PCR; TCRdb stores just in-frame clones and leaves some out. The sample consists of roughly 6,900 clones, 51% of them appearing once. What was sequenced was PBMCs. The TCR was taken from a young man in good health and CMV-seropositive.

The CDR3 coding sequence is TGCAGCGTTGCCAGGGTAGATACGCAGTATTTT. Encoded protein: CSVARVDTQYF. J is TRBJ2-3 and V is TRBV29-1; D is possibly TRBD1 (5 bases). Germline CDR1 and CDR2: SQVTM and ANQGSEA. The CDR3 totals 11 residues. V dropped 4 bases and J dropped 5 bases, with 7 bases sitting between them.